One sample yielded the 24 T cell receptor beta chains listed below, sequenced in a study of shared clonotypes between healthy human individuals. This table comes from immunoSEQ multiplex PCR, and its TCRdb copy is limited to in-frame clones, with some not included. The sample holds approximately 440,000 clones, around 77% seen once. Sequenced: PBMCs. The receptor set was obtained from a woman aged 40 to 50 in good health. Some clones in this sample may be carry-over from other donors' samples.

V is TRBV15 and J is TRBJ2-7; perhaps TRBD2 as D (6 bases). This CDR3 has 16 amino acids. Deletions cut 0 bases from V and 1 base from J, with 13 bases between. Germline CDR1 reads LNHNV; CDR2 reads YYDKDF (reference sequence). The CDR3 nucleotides are TGTGCCACCAGCAGAGATATAGCGGAGCTGTCCTACGAGCAGTACTTC. It translates to CATSRDIAELSYEQYF. The full variable domain, with the rest looked up from reference TRBV15 and TRBJ2-7, is DAMVIQNPRYQVTQFGKPVTLSCSQTLNHNVMYWYQQKSSQAPKLLFHYYDKDFNNEADTPDNFQSRRPNTSFCFLDIRSPGLGDTAMYLCATSRDIAELSYEQYFGPGTRLTVT.

CDR3 in DNA: TGTGCCAGCAGTTTATGGGGGGGAAGCAATCAGCCCCAGCATTTT. This translates into CASSLWGGSNQPQHF. This chain joins TRBV27 and TRBJ1-5, with D possibly matching TRBD1 (5 bases). The CDR3 spans 15 residues. The V end was cut by 1 base, the J end by 1 base, with 8 bases between. Germline CDR1 and CDR2: MNHEY and SMNVEV (reference sequence).

V usage is TRBV27 and J usage is TRBJ1-5, with D uncertain. This CDR3 has 17 residues. CDR1 and CDR2 (germline): MNHEY, SMNVEV (reference sequence). Trimming took 5 bases from V and 0 from J, leaving 17 bases between them. The CDR3: CASSPGSGPYSNQPQHF. CDR3 sequence (DNA): TGTGCCAGCAGTCCGGGATCCGGGCCGTATAGCAATCAGCCCCAGCATTTT.

The rearrangement joins TRBV10-3 to TRBJ1-1; D is unclear. Germline V gene data show CDR1 as ENHRY and CDR2 as SYGVKD. This CDR3 has 15 amino acids. With 3 bases removed from V and 0 bases from J, the gap between germline ends came to 11 bases. The CDR3 here is CAISDWGALNTEAFF. CDR3 bases: TGTGCCATCAGTGACTGGGGAGCCCTGAACACTGAAGCTTTCTTT.

The V call is TRBV29-1, the J call TRBJ2-7, with 10 bases identical to TRBD1. The germline V gene encodes CDR1 SQVTM and CDR2 ANQGSEA. This CDR3 comprises 15 residues. V trimming: 4 bases; J trimming: 4 bases; junction bases outside the gene matches: 10. CDR3 in DNA: TGCAGCGTTGGCCCAACCGGGACAGGGGAATACGAGCAGTACTTC. Its translation: CSVGPTGTGEYEQYF.

The V gene is TRBV5-1, the J gene TRBJ1-2; TRBD1 matches 8 bases. The CDR3 loop spans 14 amino acids. Per the germline V gene, CDR1 is SGHRS and CDR2 is YFSETQ. V lost 1 base to trimming and J lost 4 bases; unmatched junction nucleotides: 3. The DNA of the CDR3 is TGCGCCAGCAGCTTGTACAGGGGGACCTATGGCTACACCTTC. It is translated as CASSLYRGTYGYTF.

About this clone itself: A much larger clone differs from this one at a single base, so this may be a read error. This chain's CDR3 is CAWSMARSNQPQHF. DNA for the CDR3: TGTGCCTGGAGTATGGCACGGAGCAATCAGCCCCAGCATTTT. The chain links TRBV30 to TRBJ1-5; no clear D gene. Trimming stripped 2 bases from V and 1 base from J, with 9 bases between. This CDR3 spans 14 amino acids. Germline CDR1 and CDR2: GTSNPN and SVGIG (reference sequence).

This clone has only a few counts. The CDR3 here is CASSYGTDSDTQYF. The CDR3 DNA follows: TGTGCCAGCAGTTACGGGACAGACTCAGATACGCAGTATTTT. This sequence joins TRBV6-5 and TRBJ2-3; the match to TRBD1 covers 7 bases. V shed 2 bases, J shed 4 bases, and the junction held 3 bases outside the gene matches. Germline V lookup: CDR1 MNHEY, CDR2 SVGAGI. The CDR3 spans 14 residues.

The V gene is TRBV28, the J gene TRBJ2-3; D is unresolved. V lost 5 bases, J lost 0 bases, and 9 bases lay in between. CDR1 and CDR2 (germline): MDHEN, SYDVKM. The CDR3 has 14 amino acids. CDR3 region: CASSDPPSTDTQYF. Written as DNA, the CDR3 is TGTGCCAGCAGTGACCCCCCTAGCACAGATACGCAGTATTTT.

This clone was recorded at least ten times. The same CDR3 can be traced to other DNA sequences in this sample. The chain joins TRBV7-9 to TRBJ2-1, with TRBD2 identical over 7 bases. V shed 5 bases and J 12 bases; nucleotides not matched to a gene: 10. Germline V gene data show CDR1 as SEHNR and CDR2 as FQNEAQ (reference sequence). This CDR3 region has 13 residues. CDR3 nucleotide sequence: TGTGCCAGCAGCAGTGACATGGGCGGGGGGCAGTTCTTC. Translation gives CASSSDMGGGQFF.

For this clone: This is likely an artifact of a read error, given a far larger clone one base away. V usage is TRBV29-1 and J usage is TRBJ2-7, with TRBD1 identical over 12 bases. CDR1 SQVTM and CDR2 ANQGSEA come from the germline V gene. This CDR3 is built from 13 residues. This CDR3 is CGAAGQGAHEQYF. In DNA form, the CDR3 reads TGCGGCGCCGCGGGACAGGGGGCTCACGAGCAGTACTTC.

This clone has only a few counts. The genes are TRBV9 and TRBJ2-3, with TRBD2 matching 10 bases. The germline V gene has CDR1 SGDLS and CDR2 YYNGEE. Unmatched junction bases numbered 8, after V lost 0 bases and J lost 1 base. CDR3 length: 18 residues. The CDR3 spells CASSVGLAGVFGTDTQYF. The CDR3, as DNA: TGTGCCAGCAGCGTAGGGCTAGCGGGAGTATTCGGCACAGATACGCAGTATTTT.

The rearrangement joins TRBV18 to TRBJ1-1; D is possibly TRBD1 (5 bases). Germline assignment: CDR1 KGHSH and CDR2 LQKENI. The CDR3 is 16 amino acids. V dropped 1 base and J dropped 1 base, with 13 bases sitting between them. CDR3 protein: CASSPRVGRENTEAFF. The DNA of the CDR3 is TGTGCCAGCTCACCACGGGTGGGACGGGAGAACACTGAAGCTTTCTTT.

The rearrangement uses TRBV27 and TRBJ2-7; 12 positions agree with TRBD2. This CDR3 spans 17 amino acids. Germline CDR1 and CDR2: MNHEY and SMNVEV (reference sequence). With V trimmed by 0 bases and J by 5 bases, 8 bases remained unmatched. The CDR3 reads CASSLSLTSGRFNEQYF. CDR3 DNA sequence: TGTGCCAGCAGTTTATCGCTGACTAGCGGGAGATTTAACGAGCAGTACTTC.

This chain joins TRBV6-4 and TRBJ2-3; 8 bases align to TRBD1. The CDR3 is 15 residues long. The V gene end was trimmed by 0 bases and the J gene end by 4 bases; junction bases not matched to a gene: 3. From germline, CDR1 is MRHNA and CDR2 SNTAGT. The CDR3 region has the DNA TGTGCCAGCAGTGACTCCGCAGGGGGCGCAGATACGCAGTATTTT. Its protein product is CASSDSAGGADTQYF.

J is TRBJ2-7 and V is TRBV28; D unresolved. The CDR3 is made up of 13 amino acids. Trimming took 2 bases from V and 4 from J, leaving 9 bases between them. Germline V gene lookup returns CDR1 MDHEN and CDR2 SYDVKM. The CDR3 DNA is TGTGCCAGCAGTTTAGGCACAAATTACGAGCAGTACTTC. It codes for CASSLGTNYEQYF.

The rearrangement joins TRBV28 to TRBJ2-2; maybe TRBD1 (6 bases). The V gene lost 8 bases and the J gene lost 1 base, with 11 bases spanning the gap. The CDR3 spans 14 residues. The germline V gene encodes CDR1 MDHEN and CDR2 SYDVKM. The CDR3 nucleotides read TGTGCCAGCCAGGGGCCTATGAACACCGGGGAGCTGTTTTTT. It yields the protein CASQGPMNTGELFF.

The chain combines TRBV5-1 with TRBJ2-1; D is possibly TRBD2 (6 bases). Germline-derived CDR1 and CDR2 are SGHRS and YFSETQ. With 4 bases removed from V and 2 bases from J, the gap between germline ends came to 16 bases. The CDR3 runs 16 residues. The CDR3 nucleotides read TGCGCCAGCAGCCGCGGAGGGCTAGGCCCCTACAATGAGCAGTTCTTC. It yields the protein CASSRGGLGPYNEQFF.

CDR3 nucleotides: TGTGCCAGCAGCTTAGGGCCCGGGCGCGCTGAGCAGTTCTTC. Protein: CASSLGPGRAEQFF. The V gene is TRBV7-2, the J gene TRBJ2-1; D is ambiguous. Germline CDR1 is SGHTA and CDR2 is FQGNSA. CDR3 length: 14 amino acids. V dropped 1 base and J dropped 9 bases, with 13 bases sitting between them.

Concerning this clone itself: Given a far larger clone just one base away, this is likely a sequencing read error. The chain carries TRBV5-1 and TRBJ1-1; 11 bases map to TRBD1. This CDR3 has 14 residues. Germline V gene data show CDR1 as SGHRS and CDR2 as YFSETQ. The CDR3 protein is CTSSSGTGGTEAFF. CDR3 sequence (DNA): TGCACCAGCAGCTCAGGGACAGGGGGCACTGAAGCTTTCTTT.

This rearrangement joins TRBV25-1 to TRBJ2-3; 7 nucleotides match TRBD1. From germline, CDR1 is MGHDK and CDR2 SYGVNS. This CDR3 is 18 amino acids long. The J segment lost 0 bases and the V segment lost 4 bases, leaving 13 bases of the junction unmatched. DNA of the CDR3: TGTGCCAGCAGTGCAGACAGGGTGTCGGGAACTAGCACAGATACGCAGTATTTT. It specifies CASSADRVSGTSTDTQYF.

The chain couples TRBV10-2 to TRBJ2-7; TRBD1 agrees at 8 bases. V dropped 8 bases and J dropped 2; count of bases not matched to a gene: 5. Germline CDR1 WSHSY, CDR2 SAAADI. CDR3 size: 13 residues. The CDR3 spells CASWDRYTYEQYF. The CDR3 nucleotides read TGCGCCAGCTGGGACAGGTACACCTACGAGCAGTACTTC.

To note about this clone: This probably arose from a read error, given a far larger clone one base away. The same CDR3 also results from other DNA sequences found in this sample. The chain has TRBV5-6 and TRBJ1-3, with unresolved D. The CDR3 has 14 amino acids. Germline values: CDR1 SGHDT, CDR2 YYEEEE. The CDR3 sequence: CASSRTQTGNTIYF. The CDR3 DNA reads as TGCGCCAGCAGCCGGACCCAAACGGGAAACACCATATATTTT. The whole variable domain, filled in from reference TRBV5-6 and TRBJ1-3, reads DAGVTQSPTHLIKTRGQQVTLRCSPKSGHDTVSWYQQALGQGPQFIFQYYEEEERQRGNFPDRFSGHQFPNYSSELNVNALLLGDSALYLCASSRTQTGNTIYFGEGSWLTVV.

The genes are TRBV7-9 and TRBJ2-2, with TRBD1 as a possible D gene (7 bases). The germline V gene has CDR1 SEHNR and CDR2 FQNEAQ (reference sequence). The CDR3 consists of 14 residues. Trimming cost V 2 bases and J 13 bases, with 17 bases left between them. The CDR3 sequence: CASSLPTGTAGLFF. CDR3 sequence (DNA): TGTGCCAGCAGCTTACCCACCGGGACAGCGGGGCTGTTTTTT.